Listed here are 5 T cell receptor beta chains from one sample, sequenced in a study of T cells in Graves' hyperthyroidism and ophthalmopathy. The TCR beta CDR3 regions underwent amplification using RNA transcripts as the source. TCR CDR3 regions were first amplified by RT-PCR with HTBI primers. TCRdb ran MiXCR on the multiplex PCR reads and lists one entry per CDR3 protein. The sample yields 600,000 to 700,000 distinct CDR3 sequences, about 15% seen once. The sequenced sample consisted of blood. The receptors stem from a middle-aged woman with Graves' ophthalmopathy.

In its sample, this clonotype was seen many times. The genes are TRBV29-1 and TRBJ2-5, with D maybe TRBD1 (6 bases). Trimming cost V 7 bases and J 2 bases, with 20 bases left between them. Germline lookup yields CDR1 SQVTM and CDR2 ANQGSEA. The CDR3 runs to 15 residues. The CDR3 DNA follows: TGCAGCGGCACAGGGAGTCCTGACAAACAAGAGACCCAGTACTTC. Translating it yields CSGTGSPDKQETQYF.

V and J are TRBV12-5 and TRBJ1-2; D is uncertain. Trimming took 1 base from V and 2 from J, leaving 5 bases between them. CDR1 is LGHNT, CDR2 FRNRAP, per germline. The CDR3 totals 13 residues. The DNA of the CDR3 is TGTGCTAGTGGTTTGGGACCGAACTATGGCTACACCTTC. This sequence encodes CASGLGPNYGYTF. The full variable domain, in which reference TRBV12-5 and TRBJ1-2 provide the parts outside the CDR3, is DARVTQTPRHKVTEMGQEVTMRCQPILGHNTVFWYRQTMMQGLELLAYFRNRAPLDDSGMPKDRFSAEMPDATLATLKIQPSEPRDSAVYFCASGLGPNYGYTFGSGTRLTVV.

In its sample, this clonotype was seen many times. CDR3 protein: CSARTGGYEQYF. CDR3 in DNA: TGCAGCGCCCGGACAGGGGGCTACGAGCAGTACTTC. The chain couples TRBV29-1 to TRBJ2-7, with TRBD1 identical over 10 bases. With V trimmed by 7 bases and J by 3 bases, 3 bases remained unmatched. Germline V gene data show CDR1 as SQVTM and CDR2 as ANQGSEA. This CDR3 comprises 12 residues.

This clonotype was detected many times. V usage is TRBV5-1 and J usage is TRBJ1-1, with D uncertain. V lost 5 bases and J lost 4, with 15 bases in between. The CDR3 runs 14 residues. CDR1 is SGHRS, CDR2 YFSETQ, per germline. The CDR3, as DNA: TGCGCCAGCAGATACCGGGCCCTGGGCACTGAAGCTTTCTTT. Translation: CASRYRALGTEAFF.

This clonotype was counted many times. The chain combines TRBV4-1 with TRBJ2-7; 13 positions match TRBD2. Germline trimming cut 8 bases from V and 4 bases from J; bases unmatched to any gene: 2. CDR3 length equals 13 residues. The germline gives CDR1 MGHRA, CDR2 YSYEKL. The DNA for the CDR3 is TGCGCCAGCGGACTAGCGGGAGAATACGAGCAGTACTTC. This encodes CASGLAGEYEQYF.